These 16 T cell receptor beta chains originate from one sample sequenced in a study of T-cell memory formation after mild COVID-19. TCRdb ran MiXCR on the 5' RACE reads and lists one entry per CDR3 protein. In the table there are 200,000 to 300,000 distinct CDR3 sequences, 16% of which are singletons. Material: PBMCs or a T cell subset sorted from them (not recorded which). All receptors derive from a man younger than 35 who had mild COVID-19 (a few samples of this study predate the infection). Cell type and time point are not known.

This clonotype was counted many times. V gene TRBV9 combines with J gene TRBJ2-1, with 11 positions matching TRBD2. Germline V gene lookup returns CDR1 SGDLS and CDR2 YYNGEE. V was clipped by 4 bases and J by 9 bases; unmatched bases: 9. This CDR3 has 15 residues. In DNA, the CDR3 is TGTGCCAGCAGCCCCTACGTAGCGGGGGGGGGTGAGCAGTTCTTC. It specifies CASSPYVAGGGEQFF.

This clonotype was picked up many times. This chain uses TRBV27 with TRBJ1-2; the D gene is possibly TRBD1 (6 bases). Trimming removed 2 bases from V and 5 bases from J, with 12 bases in between. Germline CDR1 and CDR2: MNHEY and SMNVEV (reference sequence). The CDR3 consists of 14 residues. The CDR3 bases are TGTGCCAGCAGTTTAAACGACGGACAGTATGGCTACACCTTC. Its translation is CASSLNDGQYGYTF.

Relative to its sample, this clonotype is medium-sized (0.01 to 0.1%). The V call is TRBV10-3, the J call TRBJ2-3; D tentatively fits TRBD1 or TRBD2 (5 bases each). This CDR3 spans 15 amino acids. Germline CDR1 is ENHRY and CDR2 is SYGVKD. The ends were cut back, 3 bases at V and 3 bases at J, with 13 bases in the middle. CDR3 in DNA: TGTGCCATCAGTGACCCCGGGACCCGAACAGATACGCAGTATTTT. This translates into CAISDPGTRTDTQYF.

The chain links TRBV14 to TRBJ1-6, with 7 positions matching TRBD1. The V gene end was trimmed by 5 bases and the J gene end by 14 bases; junction bases not matched to a gene: 12. This CDR3 region has 14 residues. CDR1 is SGHDN and CDR2 is FVKESK in the germline V gene. The DNA for the CDR3 is TGTGCCAGCAGCGCAGGCAACAGGGGATGGTCCCTCCACTTT. Translating gives CASSAGNRGWSLHF.

V is TRBV28 and J is TRBJ2-7, with D possibly matching TRBD2 (5 bases). The CDR3 runs 13 residues. Trimming pared 5 bases from V and 3 bases from J, leaving 11 bases between. Germline V gene lookup returns CDR1 MDHEN and CDR2 SYDVKM. This CDR3 is CASSLRGYYEQYV. In DNA form, the CDR3 reads TGTGCCAGCAGTCTTCGGGGATACTACGAGCAGTACGTC.

This clonotype has just a few counts. V gene TRBV12-3 or TRBV12-4 combines with J gene TRBJ1-5; D ambiguous. The CDR3 covers 16 residues. V lost 5 bases and J lost 7, with 21 bases in between. The CDR3 DNA reads TGTGCCAGCAGTCCGGAGCCGGGGTTGGCAAGCCAGCCCCAGCATTTT. It encodes CASSPEPGLASQPQHF.

The V gene is TRBV7-9, the J gene TRBJ2-6; the D gene is possibly TRBD2 (6 bases). Germline CDR1 SEHNR, CDR2 FQNEAQ (reference sequence). The V gene lost 5 bases and the J gene lost 4 bases, with 9 bases spanning the gap. The CDR3 is 14 amino acids. This CDR3 is CASSGGAGANVLTF. The DNA for the CDR3 is TGTGCCAGCAGCGGAGGGGCAGGGGCCAACGTCCTGACTTTC.

This clonotype was found a few times. This chain links TRBV7-9 with TRBJ2-7; possible D gene TRBD1, 6 bases. The V gene lost 5 bases and the J gene lost 6 bases, with 11 bases spanning the gap. Germline V gives CDR1 SEHNR, CDR2 FQNEAQ (reference sequence). This CDR3 spans 12 amino acids. The CDR3 DNA reads TGTGCCAGCAGCGAACAGGGAATCGAGCAGTACTTC. This codes for CASSEQGIEQYF.

The V gene is TRBV4-3, the J gene TRBJ1-4; 7 bases are a match to TRBD1. This CDR3 has 16 amino acids. Germline CDR1 reads LGHNA; CDR2 reads YSLEER. Unmatched junction bases numbered 6, after V lost 1 base and J lost 4 bases. The CDR3 is CASSQGTGNNNEKLFF. The DNA for the CDR3 is TGCGCCAGCAGCCAAGGGACAGGCAATAATAATGAAAAACTGTTTTTT.

This chain joins TRBV7-8 and TRBJ2-5; D tentatively fits TRBD1 or TRBD2 (7 bases each). The CDR3 length is 17 residues. Germline CDR1 and CDR2: SGHVS and FQNEAQ. The V end lost 1 base, the J end lost 0 bases, and 15 bases lay between the germline ends. CDR3 protein: CASSLGAGQMYQETQYF. The CDR3 bases are TGTGCCAGCAGCTTAGGAGCGGGACAGATGTACCAAGAGACCCAGTACTTC.

The chain has TRBV5-6 and TRBJ1-6; 8 bases line up with TRBD1. The CDR3 length is 14 residues. Germline V gene data show CDR1 as SGHDT and CDR2 as YYEEEE. Trimming removed 7 bases from V and 5 bases from J; junction bases left unmatched: 5. DNA for the CDR3: TGTGCCAGCGACAGGGGAGACCATAATTCACCCCTCCACTTT. This translates into CASDRGDHNSPLHF.

The chain employs TRBV5-1 and TRBJ2-2, with D maybe TRBD2 (7 bases). The CDR3 contains 18 residues. In germline, CDR1 is SGHRS, CDR2 YFSETQ. V was cut by 2 bases and J by 0 bases, with 17 bases left in between. CDR3 DNA: TGCGCCAGCAGCTTCGGGGGGCTGCAAGGCGCGAACACCGGGGAGCTGTTTTTT. This translates into CASSFGGLQGANTGELFF.

This chain uses TRBV4-1 with TRBJ1-2, with D possibly being TRBD1 (5 bases). Per germline, CDR1 MGHRA and CDR2 YSYEKL. The CDR3 covers 14 residues. The V end lost 2 bases, the J end lost 1 base, and 8 bases lay between the germline ends. The CDR3 bases are TGCGCCAGCAGCCAATCGCAGGGTAACTATGGCTACACCTTC. Encoded protein: CASSQSQGNYGYTF.

The gene calls are TRBV7-2 and TRBJ2-1; no reliable D call. V was shortened by 0 bases and J by 8 bases, with 8 bases between the two germline ends. The germline V gene encodes CDR1 SGHTA and CDR2 FQGNSA. The length of the CDR3 is 13 residues. The CDR3, as DNA: TGTGCCAGCAGCTTAGCTTTGGTAGATGAGCAGTTCTTC. It specifies CASSLALVDEQFF.

This clonotype was recorded many times. This sequence joins TRBV3-1 and TRBJ1-2; D uncertain. Trimming left V 3 bases short and J 8 bases short, with 13 bases between. CDR1 LGHDT and CDR2 YNNKEL come from the germline V gene (reference sequence). The CDR3 loop spans 13 amino acids. CDR3 in DNA: TGTGCCAGCAGCCACTCTGGGTATGACGGCTACACCTTC. Protein: CASSHSGYDGYTF.

This clonotype was counted only a few times. The chain couples TRBV11-2 to TRBJ2-7; D is perhaps TRBD2 (6 bases). The CDR3 covers 14 residues. Germline V lookup: CDR1 SGHAT, CDR2 FQNNGV. V lost 4 bases and J lost 0, with 10 bases in between. CDR3 loop: CASSSGLRSYEQYF. CDR3 bases: TGTGCCAGCAGCTCGGGACTGCGCTCCTACGAGCAGTACTTC.